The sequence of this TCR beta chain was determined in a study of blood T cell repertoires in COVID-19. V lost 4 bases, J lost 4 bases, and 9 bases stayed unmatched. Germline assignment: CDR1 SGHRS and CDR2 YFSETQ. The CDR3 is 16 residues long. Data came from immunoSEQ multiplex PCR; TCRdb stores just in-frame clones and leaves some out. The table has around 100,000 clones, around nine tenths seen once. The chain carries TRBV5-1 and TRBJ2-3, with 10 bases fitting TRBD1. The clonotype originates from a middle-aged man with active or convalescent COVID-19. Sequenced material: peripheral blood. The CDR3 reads CASSAPRDRGADTQYF. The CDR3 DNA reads TGCGCCAGCAGCGCGCCCCGGGACAGGGGAGCAGATACGCAGTATTTT.